This T cell receptor (beta chain) was profiled in a study of CD8+ T cells in alopecia areata. About the research overall: At a dose of 5 to 10 mg twice daily, oral tofacitinib was given to treated patients. Broader study findings: There were also resident alphabeta T cells of normal skin sequenced in scalp samples. More clonal than normal scalp was lesional scalp, particularly alopecia totalis/universalis.

To note about this clone: Its target is not known.

Peripheral blood, together with lesional scalp punch biopsies, was collected from alopecia areata patients. V was clipped by 5 bases and J by 1 base, with 14 bases between them. This CDR3 is 15 amino acids long. Germline lookup yields CDR1 SEHNR and CDR2 FQNEAQ (reference sequence). RNA extraction and reverse transcription yielded cDNA as sequencing template. This table comes from immunoSEQ multiplex PCR, and its TCRdb copy is limited to in-frame clones, with some not included. This table holds some 240,000 clones, about three fifths found once. The sequence was collected from a human donor with alopecia areata. The material was CD4+ T cells sorted from blood, obtained at week 0. The rearrangement links TRBV7-9 to TRBJ1-2, with a tentative D call TRBD1 (6 bases). This chain's CDR3 is CASSPGTTHNYGYTF. In DNA form, the CDR3 reads TGTGCCAGCAGCCCAGGGACAACACATAACTATGGCTACACCTTC.